The 12 T cell receptor beta chains below all came from one sample that was sequenced in a study of low-dose radiotherapy and immunotherapy resistance in tumors. Covering alpha and beta chains, TRAV- and TRBV-specific primers were used for the first-strand cDNA. TCR amplification used approximately 19 PCR cycles, a constant-region primer and a V-primer adapter. A single record per CDR3 protein comes from TCRdb applying MiXCR to the reads. The sample consists of more than 85,000 distinct CDR3 sequences, roughly 9% of them appearing once. Time point noted: before trial treatment. The sample was PBMCs, taken before treatment. These receptor sequences come from a male donor with prostate cancer.

The J gene is TRBJ2-3, the V gene TRBV29-1; tentative D call: TRBD1 (5 bases). Germline V CDR1 and CDR2: SQVTM, ANQGSEA. There are 13 residues in the CDR3. V was shortened by 6 bases and J by 6 bases, with 16 bases between the two germline ends. This chain's CDR3 is CSVDQGSVDTQYF. The CDR3 DNA is TGCAGCGTCGACCAGGGTTCTGTGGATACGCAGTATTTT.

This clonotype occurred many times. This rearrangement joins TRBV2 to TRBJ2-5, with 10 bases matching TRBD1. Germline CDR1 reads SNHLY; CDR2 reads FYNNEI. The CDR3 consists of 14 residues. V was clipped by 6 bases and J by 2 bases; unmatched bases: 3. This chain's CDR3 is CASRADRGQETQYF. As DNA, the CDR3 is TGTGCCAGCAGAGCGGACAGGGGGCAAGAGACCCAGTACTTC.

This clonotype came up many times. The genes are TRBV27 and TRBJ2-1; 13 bases are shared with TRBD2. This CDR3 spans 13 amino acids. J gave up 8 bases and V 6 bases, and 1 base lay outside the gene matches. CDR1 is MNHEY and CDR2 is SMNVEV in the germline V gene (reference sequence). In nucleotides, the CDR3 is TGTGCCAGCAGACTAGCGGGAGGGTATGAGCAGTTCTTC. Protein: CASRLAGGYEQFF.

This clonotype was seen ten or more times. The V gene is TRBV28, the J gene TRBJ2-7, with D hard to call. Trimming removed 8 bases from V and 5 bases from J, with 10 bases in between. The CDR3 sequence is 11 residues long. Germline CDR1 is MDHEN and CDR2 is SYDVKM. The CDR3 DNA is TGTGCCAGCGGCCCCCGTCACGAGCAGTACTTC. Translation: CASGPRHEQYF.

In this sample, this clonotype turned up many times. J is TRBJ2-1 and V is TRBV5-1, with a tentative D call TRBD2 (6 bases). CDR1 and CDR2 from the germline V gene are SGHRS and YFSETQ. The CDR3 extends over 14 amino acids. V was pared by 4 bases and J by 9 bases, with 17 bases between. The CDR3 DNA sequence: TGCGCCAGCAGCCCACGGGTCGGGGGAGTTGAGCAGTTCTTC. Amino acids: CASSPRVGGVEQFF.

This clonotype has at least ten counts. This chain uses TRBV7-8 with TRBJ1-2, with 7 bases aligning to TRBD1. V was clipped by 2 bases and J by 8 bases; unmatched bases: 11. CDR1 is SGHVS and CDR2 is FQNEAQ in the germline V gene. The CDR3 is 15 amino acids. The CDR3 nucleotides read TGTGCCAGCAGCTTAAAGCAGGGGGGATGGTACGGCTACACCTTC. Its translation: CASSLKQGGWYGYTF.

This clonotype has ten or more counts. V usage is TRBV5-1 and J usage is TRBJ2-3, with 10 bases that match TRBD2. Trimming took 3 bases from V and 2 from J; bases not matched to a gene: 3. In germline, CDR1 is SGHRS, CDR2 YFSETQ. This CDR3 comprises 15 residues. The CDR3 bases are TGCGCCAGCAGCTCTAGCGGGAGTTTCACAGATACGCAGTATTTT. The encoded protein is CASSSSGSFTDTQYF. Full variable domain (rest looked up from reference TRBV5-1 and TRBJ2-3): KAGVTQTPRYLIKTRGQQVTLSCSPISGHRSVSWYQQTPGQGLQFLFEYFSETQRNKGNFPGRFSGRQFSNSRSEMNVSTLELGDSALYLCASSSSGSFTDTQYFGPGTRLTVL.

This clonotype was recorded at least ten times. The chain combines TRBV11-1 with TRBJ1-3; D unclear. The CDR3 consists of 16 residues. V lost 2 bases and J lost 0, with 11 bases in between. CDR1 is SGHAT and CDR2 is FQDESV in the germline V gene (reference sequence). CDR3 sequence (DNA): TGTGCCAGCAGCTTACAACGGCGAGGCTCTGGAAACACCATATATTTT. This sequence encodes CASSLQRRGSGNTIYF.

The V gene is TRBV28, the J gene TRBJ2-1; 12 bases are a match to TRBD2. The ends lost 1 base at V and 4 bases at J; junction bases unmatched: 2. Germline assignment: CDR1 MDHEN and CDR2 SYDVKM. This CDR3 spans 16 amino acids. In nucleotides, the CDR3 is TGTGCCAGCAGTTTATATCTAGCGGGAGGGTACAATGAGCAGTTCTTC. This encodes CASSLYLAGGYNEQFF.

This clonotype was detected ten times or more. The chain carries TRBV6-5 and TRBJ1-2; TRBD1 might be the D (6 bases). The V end lost 6 bases, the J end lost 2 bases, and 16 bases lay between the germline ends. CDR1 and CDR2 (germline): MNHEY, SVGAGI. The CDR3 is made up of 15 amino acids. The DNA of the CDR3 is TGTGCCAGCAGCCGATACCTCCAGGGGAACTATGGCTACACCTTC. Its translation is CASSRYLQGNYGYTF.

This clonotype appeared many times. The V and J genes are TRBV7-8 and TRBJ2-1, with D possibly TRBD1 on 5 matching bases. The CDR3 consists of 15 residues. V shed 1 base and J shed 6 bases, with 13 bases lying between them. Germline V gene lookup returns CDR1 SGHVS and CDR2 FQNEAQ. The CDR3 protein is CASSLGGYQGNEQFF. As DNA, the CDR3 is TGTGCCAGCAGCTTAGGAGGATATCAGGGCAATGAGCAGTTCTTC.

At least ten counts were recorded for this clonotype. This chain links TRBV28 with TRBJ2-7, with D uncertain. CDR3 size: 11 residues. The V and J ends lost 8 bases and 4 bases respectively, with 9 bases between them. Per germline, CDR1 MDHEN and CDR2 SYDVKM. The CDR3 region has the DNA TGTGCCAGCTTGGGCACTTACGAGCAGTACTTC. It codes for CASLGTYEQYF.